By proportion, the clone carrying this T cell receptor beta chain is medium-sized (0.01 to 0.1%). The sample comes from a study of metastatic and nonmetastatic thyroid tumors. Whole-study context: Thyroid patients, malignant and benign, had repertoires compared across blood and tumor or nodule tissue.

Through MiXCR, TCRdb re-clonotyped the PCR reads. The data contain around 15,000 clones, about 27% of them singletons. The CDR3 consists of 17 residues. J gave up 8 bases and V 2 bases, and 15 bases lay outside the gene matches. Looked up from germline, CDR1 is WSHSY and CDR2 is SAAADI. Prior to thyroid surgery, none of the patients had received any treatment. Sequencing used blood. The chain joins TRBV10-2 to TRBJ2-5; 9 bases are a match to TRBD2. The TCR comes from a female donor with papillary thyroid cancer or a benign thyroid nodule (not recorded which). Some clones in this sample may be carry-over from other donors' samples. The chain's CDR3 is CASSERGAGGLRRTQYF. The DNA for the CDR3 is TGCGCCAGCAGTGAGAGGGGAGCGGGGGGCCTAAGAAGAACCCAGTACTTC.